This entry lists 12 T cell receptor beta chains sequenced from one sample in a study of CD8 T cells in Susac syndrome. RNA amounts of roughly 0.5 to 1 ug underwent reverse transcription with random hexamers. Via MiXCR, TCRdb re-called the immunoSEQ multiplex PCR reads, giving one row per CDR3 protein. The sample contains about 200,000 distinct CDR3 sequences, about 95% of which appear only once. Input material: CD4+ T cells from PBMCs. Source of these receptors: a human donor with multiple sclerosis.

The rearrangement links TRBV12-3 or TRBV12-4 to TRBJ2-5, with a weak D call TRBD2 (6 bases). The CDR3 sequence is 14 residues long. V gave up 3 bases and J gave up 5 bases, with 13 bases separating them. For the CDR3, the DNA is TGTGCCAGCAGTTTTGGGGGGAGAGGGGAGACCCAGTACTTC. This encodes CASSFGGRGETQYF.

This clonotype was found once. V is TRBV29-1 and J is TRBJ2-1, with TRBD2 matching 7 bases. The CDR3 extends over 14 amino acids. The ends lost 1 base at V and 2 bases at J; junction bases unmatched: 2. Germline CDR1 reads SQVTM; CDR2 reads ANQGSEA. DNA for the CDR3: TGCAGCGTTGAAGGACTAGCCGCCTACAATGAGCAGTTCTTC. Translation gives CSVEGLAAYNEQFF.

The chain links TRBV6-5 to TRBJ1-2; the D gene is possibly TRBD1 (6 bases). CDR1 is MNHEY and CDR2 is SVGAGI in the germline V gene. The CDR3 is 13 amino acids. Trimming removed 6 bases from V and 0 bases from J, with 8 bases in between. Here the CDR3 DNA reads TGTGCCAGCAGGGACAGTGCTAACTATGGCTACACCTTC. Translation gives CASRDSANYGYTF.

This clonotype was picked up one time. V gene TRBV3-1 combines with J gene TRBJ2-7; 8 bases match TRBD1. Germline trimming cut 0 bases from V and 10 bases from J; bases unmatched to any gene: 11. The CDR3 contains 15 residues. The germline V gene has CDR1 LGHDT and CDR2 YNNKEL (reference sequence). The CDR3 coding sequence is TGTGCCAGCAGCCAAGATACAGTCAGGGGGCGCGTCCAGTACTTC. Protein sequence: CASSQDTVRGRVQYF.

The chain has TRBV7-9 and TRBJ1-4; D call uncertain. Germline lookup yields CDR1 SEHNR and CDR2 FQNEAQ (reference sequence). This CDR3 is 14 amino acids long. The V and J ends lost 5 bases and 12 bases respectively, with 19 bases between them. CDR3 loop: CASSRSLTEKELFF. CDR3 bases: TGTGCCAGCAGCCGGAGCCTCACAGAAAAAGAACTGTTTTTT.

The CDR3, as DNA: TGTGCCAGCAGCACCAGCCGTTCACCCCTCCACTTT. As protein: CASSTSRSPLHF. The J gene is TRBJ1-6, the V gene TRBV11-2; no clear D gene. The CDR3 spans 12 residues. The germline gives CDR1 SGHAT, CDR2 FQNNGV. V was shortened by 5 bases and J by 9 bases, with 8 bases between the two germline ends.

This rearrangement joins TRBV15 to TRBJ1-5, with D unresolved. The CDR3 covers 15 residues. V lost 1 base and J 2 bases, leaving 9 bases between the germline ends. Looked up from germline, CDR1 is LNHNV and CDR2 is YYDKDF (reference sequence). The CDR3 DNA reads as TGTGCCACCAGCAGAGTGGGGTATGGCAATCAGCCCCAGCATTTT. Amino acids: CATSRVGYGNQPQHF.

The chain couples TRBV7-8 to TRBJ2-7, with D possibly TRBD1 on 5 matching bases. The CDR3 has 13 residues. Trimming removed 6 bases from V and 1 base from J, with 10 bases in between. Germline V lookup: CDR1 SGHVS, CDR2 FQNEAQ. For the CDR3, the DNA is TGTGCCAGCAGTCCCGGACATTCCTACGAGCAGTACTTC. This gives the protein CASSPGHSYEQYF.

This clonotype has a single count. V is TRBV25-1 and J is TRBJ1-4, with D maybe TRBD1 (5 bases). Trimming left V 1 base short and J 7 bases short, with 10 bases between. This CDR3 is built from 14 residues. Germline V gene data show CDR1 as MGHDK and CDR2 as SYGVNS. The CDR3 DNA sequence: TGTGCCAGCAGTGAATTTCTCGGGGCTGAAAAACTGTTTTTT. This translates into CASSEFLGAEKLFF.

The chain links TRBV5-1 to TRBJ2-1; 8 nucleotides match TRBD2. The CDR3 is 15 amino acids. Germline loops: CDR1 SGHRS, CDR2 YFSETQ. After removal of 0 bases from V and 6 bases from J, the junction contained 5 bases not matched to a gene. The CDR3 sequence is CASSLGAGALNEQFF. The CDR3 DNA reads as TGCGCCAGCAGCTTGGGAGCGGGGGCCCTCAATGAGCAGTTCTTC.

The chain uses TRBV12-3 or TRBV12-4 and TRBJ2-1; D might be TRBD1 or TRBD2, each matching 5 bases. V was trimmed by 5 bases and J by 12 bases, leaving 14 bases between them. CDR3 size: 12 residues. DNA of the CDR3: TGTGCCAGCAGTCGAGAGGGGAGAGGGCAGTTCTTC. Amino acid sequence: CASSREGRGQFF.

The gene calls are TRBV21-1 and TRBJ1-1; the listed D gene, TRBD1, was not tested against the DNA. TRBV21-1 is recorded as a pseudogene. The CDR3 runs to 17 residues. The CDR3 protein is CASSKALGAGGSTEAFF. In DNA form, the CDR3 reads TGTGCCAGCAGCAAAGCGTTGGGGGCAGGGGGGAGCACTGAAGCTTTCTTT.